Listed below are T cell receptor beta chains from one sample, sequenced in a study of blood T cell repertoires in COVID-19. Clones were read by immunoSEQ multiplex PCR, and TCRdb kept only the in-frame ones, dropping some. The repertoire holds 160,000 or so clones, with about 80% as singletons. Sequenced input: PBMCs or T cells enriched from blood (not recorded which). These receptors were collected from a woman in her sixties or seventies who had recovered from COVID-19. Both conserved end residues are part of each CDR3. The D gene is left open where the match is weak. Size is omitted from some rows. Given values are once, few, many or a class for expanded clones.

abundance: NA; d_gene: TRBD1; v_gene: TRBV30; j_gene: TRBJ1-2; CDR3nt: TGTGCCTGGAGCGGACAGGGTACCTATGGCTACACCTTC; CDR3aa: CAWSGQGTYGYTF
abundance: once; d_gene: TRBD1; v_gene: TRBV6-5; j_gene: TRBJ1-2; CDR3nt: TGTGCCAGCAGTTACACCGGACAGGGGGCCGGCTACACCTTC; CDR3aa: CASSYTGQGAGYTF
abundance: NA; d_gene: TRBD1; v_gene: TRBV5-8; j_gene: TRBJ1-2; CDR3nt: TGTGCCAGCAGCCCCGGAGGGACAGCTGGCTACACCTTC; CDR3aa: CASSPGGTAGYTF
abundance: NA; d_gene: NA; v_gene: TRBV3-1/TRBV3-2; j_gene: TRBJ1-2; CDR3nt: TGTGCCAGCAGCCAAGCGGGAGGGGGGGGCTACACCTTC; CDR3aa: CASSQAGGGGYTF
abundance: NA; d_gene: NA; v_gene: TRBV19; j_gene: TRBJ1-4; CDR3nt: TGTGCCAGTAGGAGCCGTACAACTAATGAAAAACTGTTTTTT; CDR3aa: CASRSRTTNEKLFF
abundance: NA; d_gene: TRBD2; v_gene: TRBV2; j_gene: TRBJ2-1; CDR3nt: TGTGCCAGCAGTAGTGGGCTAGCGGGGGGTCCCTACAATGAGCAGTTCTTC; CDR3aa: CASSSGLAGGPYNEQFF
abundance: NA; d_gene: TRBD2; v_gene: TRBV5-8; j_gene: TRBJ2-3; CDR3nt: TGTGCCAGCCGCCAACTAGCGGGGGTTTCGGATACGCAGTATTTT; CDR3aa: CASRQLAGVSDTQYF
abundance: NA; d_gene: TRBD1; v_gene: TRBV7-7; j_gene: TRBJ2-7; CDR3nt: TGTGCCAGCAGCTCCCATGGACAGGGGGGACACGAGCAGTACTTC; CDR3aa: CASSSHGQGGHEQYF
abundance: NA; d_gene: TRBD1; v_gene: TRBV4-2; j_gene: TRBJ2-1; CDR3nt: TGTGCCAGCAGCCAGGGACAGGGGTTATATGAGCAGTTCTTC; CDR3aa: CASSQGQGLYEQFF
abundance: few; d_gene: NA; v_gene: TRBV2; j_gene: TRBJ1-1; CDR3nt: TGTGCCAGCAGTGTCTCGAACACTGAAGCTTTCTTT; CDR3aa: CASSVSNTEAFF
abundance: few; d_gene: NA; v_gene: TRBV5-1; j_gene: TRBJ2-7; CDR3nt: TGCGCCAGCAGCTTGGAGGGGACATCCTCCTACGAGCAGTACTTC; CDR3aa: CASSLEGTSSYEQYF
abundance: NA; d_gene: TRBD2; v_gene: TRBV3-1/TRBV3-2; j_gene: TRBJ2-2; CDR3nt: TGTGCCAGCAGCCTATTCCCGGGGGGAAGCAACACCGGGGAGCTGTTTTTT; CDR3aa: CASSLFPGGSNTGELFF
abundance: NA; d_gene: NA; v_gene: TRBV29-1; j_gene: TRBJ1-2; CDR3nt: TGCAGCGCAGGAGGTAACCTCTATGGCTACACCTTC; CDR3aa: CSAGGNLYGYTF
abundance: NA; d_gene: NA; v_gene: TRBV25-1; j_gene: TRBJ1-4; CDR3nt: TGTGCCAGCAGTGAGCTCAAAGGGGAGGGGGATGAAAAACTGTTTTTT; CDR3aa: CASSELKGEGDEKLFF
abundance: NA; d_gene: NA; v_gene: TRBV19; j_gene: TRBJ2-2; CDR3nt: TGTGCCAGTAAGCTTATAGACACCGGGGAGCTGTTTTTT; CDR3aa: CASKLIDTGELFF
abundance: NA; d_gene: TRBD2; v_gene: TRBV6-5; j_gene: TRBJ2-1; CDR3nt: TGTGCCAGCAGTCGAGCGGGGGGGCTATACAATGAGCAGTTCTTC; CDR3aa: CASSRAGGLYNEQFF
abundance: NA; d_gene: TRBD1; v_gene: TRBV5-4; j_gene: TRBJ2-7; CDR3nt: TGTGCCAGCAGCGCCGACAGGGGGCGGGAGCAGTACTTC; CDR3aa: CASSADRGREQYF
abundance: NA; d_gene: TRBD2; v_gene: TRBV29-1; j_gene: TRBJ2-7; CDR3nt: TGCAGCGTTGAAGGGCTCCTCGGGGGGTCCTACGAGCAGTACTTC; CDR3aa: CSVEGLLGGSYEQYF
abundance: few; d_gene: NA; v_gene: TRBV11-3; j_gene: TRBJ2-2; CDR3nt: TGTGCCAGCAGCCCAAGCTCCCAGAACACCGGGGAGCTGTTTTTT; CDR3aa: CASSPSSQNTGELFF
abundance: NA; d_gene: NA; v_gene: TRBV2; j_gene: TRBJ2-3; CDR3nt: TGTGCCAGCAGTGACGTAGAGGCAGATACGCAGTATTTT; CDR3aa: CASSDVEADTQYF
abundance: NA; d_gene: TRBD1; v_gene: TRBV7-9; j_gene: TRBJ2-7; CDR3nt: TGTGCCAGCAGCTTTGGACAGGATGGGGAGTACTTC; CDR3aa: CASSFGQDGEYF
abundance: few; d_gene: TRBD1; v_gene: TRBV5-1; j_gene: TRBJ2-2; CDR3nt: TGCGCCAGCAGCCGGACAGGGAACACCGGGGAGCTGTTTTTT; CDR3aa: CASSRTGNTGELFF
abundance: NA; d_gene: NA; v_gene: TRBV24-1; j_gene: TRBJ2-3; CDR3nt: TGTGCCACCAGAGGGACTGGGACAGATACGCAGTATTTT; CDR3aa: CATRGTGTDTQYF
abundance: NA; d_gene: NA; v_gene: TRBV4-1; j_gene: TRBJ1-5; CDR3nt: TGCGCCAGCAGCCCCTTATTTGTAGGGGGTAATCAGCCCCAGCATTTT; CDR3aa: CASSPLFVGGNQPQHF
abundance: NA; d_gene: NA; v_gene: TRBV18; j_gene: TRBJ1-6; CDR3nt: TGTGCCAGCTCAACCGGGTCGAGCAGCAATTCACCCCTCCACTTT; CDR3aa: CASSTGSSSNSPLHF
abundance: NA; d_gene: NA; v_gene: TRBV5-5; j_gene: TRBJ1-5; CDR3nt: TGTGCCAGCAGCTTTCAGGGGAATAGCAATCAGCCCCAGCATTTT; CDR3aa: CASSFQGNSNQPQHF
abundance: once; d_gene: TRBD2; v_gene: TRBV2; j_gene: TRBJ2-3; CDR3nt: TGTGCCAGCAGCCCGGGACTAGTTGTCCCAGATACGCAGTATTTT; CDR3aa: CASSPGLVVPDTQYF
abundance: NA; d_gene: NA; v_gene: TRBV6-5; j_gene: TRBJ1-2; CDR3nt: TGTGCCAGCAGTACCTCGGACAGCCTGTTCGGTGGCTACACCTTC; CDR3aa: CASSTSDSLFGGYTF
abundance: NA; d_gene: TRBD2; v_gene: TRBV3-1/TRBV3-2; j_gene: TRBJ2-3; CDR3nt: TGTGCCAGCAGCCAAGTTGACGGACTAGCGGGGGGGGATACGCAGTATTTT; CDR3aa: CASSQVDGLAGGDTQYF
abundance: NA; d_gene: NA; v_gene: TRBV7-2; j_gene: TRBJ2-6; CDR3nt: TGTGCCAGCAGCTTTAGCGGTCCCAGCTCTGGGGCCAACGTCCTGACTTTC; CDR3aa: CASSFSGPSSGANVLTF